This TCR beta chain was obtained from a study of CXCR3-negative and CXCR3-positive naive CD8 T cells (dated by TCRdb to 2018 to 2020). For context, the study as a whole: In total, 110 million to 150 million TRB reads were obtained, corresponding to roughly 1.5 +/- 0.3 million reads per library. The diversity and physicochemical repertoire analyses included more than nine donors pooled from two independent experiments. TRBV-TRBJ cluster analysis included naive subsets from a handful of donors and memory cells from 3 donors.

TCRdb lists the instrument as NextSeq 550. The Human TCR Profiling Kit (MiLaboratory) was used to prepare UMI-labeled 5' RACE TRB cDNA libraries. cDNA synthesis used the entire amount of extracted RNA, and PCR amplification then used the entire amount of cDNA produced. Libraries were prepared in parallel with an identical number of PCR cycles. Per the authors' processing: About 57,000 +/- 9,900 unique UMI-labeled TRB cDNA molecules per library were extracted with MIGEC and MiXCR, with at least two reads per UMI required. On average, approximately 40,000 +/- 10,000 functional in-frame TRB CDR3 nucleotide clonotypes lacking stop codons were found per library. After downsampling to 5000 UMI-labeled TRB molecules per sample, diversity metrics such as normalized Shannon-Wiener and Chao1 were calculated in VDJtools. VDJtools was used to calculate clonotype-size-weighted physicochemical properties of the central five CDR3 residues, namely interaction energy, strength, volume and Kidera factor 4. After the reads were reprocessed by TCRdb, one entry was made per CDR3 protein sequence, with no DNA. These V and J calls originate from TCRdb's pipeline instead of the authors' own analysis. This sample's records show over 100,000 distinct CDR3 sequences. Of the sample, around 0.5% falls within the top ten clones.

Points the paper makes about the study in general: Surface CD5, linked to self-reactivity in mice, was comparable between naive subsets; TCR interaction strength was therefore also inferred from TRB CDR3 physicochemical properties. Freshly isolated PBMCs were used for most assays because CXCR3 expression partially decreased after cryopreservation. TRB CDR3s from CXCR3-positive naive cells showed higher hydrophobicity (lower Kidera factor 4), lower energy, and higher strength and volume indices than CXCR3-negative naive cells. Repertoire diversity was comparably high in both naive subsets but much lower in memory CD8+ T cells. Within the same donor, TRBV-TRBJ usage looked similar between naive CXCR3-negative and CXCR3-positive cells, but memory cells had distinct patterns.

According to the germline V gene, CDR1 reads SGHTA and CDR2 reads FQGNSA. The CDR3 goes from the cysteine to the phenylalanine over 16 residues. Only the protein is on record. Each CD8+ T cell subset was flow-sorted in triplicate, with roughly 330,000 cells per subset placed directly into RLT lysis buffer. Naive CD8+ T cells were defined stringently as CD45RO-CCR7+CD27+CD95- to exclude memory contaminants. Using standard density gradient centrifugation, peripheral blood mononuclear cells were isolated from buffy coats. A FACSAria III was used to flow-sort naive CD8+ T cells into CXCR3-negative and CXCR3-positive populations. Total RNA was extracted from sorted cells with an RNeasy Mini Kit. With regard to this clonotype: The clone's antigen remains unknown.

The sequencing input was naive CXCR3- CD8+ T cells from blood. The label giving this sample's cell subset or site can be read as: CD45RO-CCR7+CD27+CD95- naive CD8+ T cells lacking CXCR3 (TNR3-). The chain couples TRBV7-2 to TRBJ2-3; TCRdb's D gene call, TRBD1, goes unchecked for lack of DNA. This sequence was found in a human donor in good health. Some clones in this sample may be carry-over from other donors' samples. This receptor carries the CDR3 CASSPQLGARTDTQYF.